These 27 T cell receptor beta chains share one sample of origin, sequenced in a study of blood T cell repertoires in COVID-19. Profiled with immunoSEQ multiplex PCR; TCRdb holds only in-frame clones, not every one. The data hold 84,000 or so clones, with roughly 80% observed a single time. Sequencing was carried out using peripheral blood. The receptors stem from a woman between 40 and 50 years old with active or convalescent COVID-19.

This chain connects TRBV28 to TRBJ2-7; TRBD1 matches at 9 bases. There are 15 residues in the CDR3. CDR1 and CDR2 from the germline V gene are MDHEN and SYDVKM. Losses at the gene ends were 5 bases for V and 5 bases for J; bases not matched to a gene: 10. The CDR3 loop reads CASSPQGQGGDEQYF. The CDR3 DNA follows: TGTGCCAGCAGTCCCCAGGGACAGGGAGGCGACGAGCAGTACTTC.

The chain joins TRBV19 to TRBJ2-5; possible D gene TRBD2, 6 bases. There are 13 residues in the CDR3. V dropped 6 bases and J dropped 5 bases, with 13 bases sitting between them. CDR1 LNHDA and CDR2 SQIVND come from the germline V gene (reference sequence). CDR3 in DNA: TGTGCCAGTAGCCCTAACGGGGGTGAGACCCAGTACTTC. It translates to CASSPNGGETQYF.

The genes are TRBV7-2 and TRBJ1-4, with no clear D. The CDR3 loop spans 15 amino acids. Germline loops: CDR1 SGHTA, CDR2 FQGNSA. Trimming removed 1 base at V and 5 bases at J, with 11 bases between. The CDR3 nucleotides are TGTGCCAGCAGCTTAGACGGGGTGGGGAATGAAAAACTGTTTTTT. Protein: CASSLDGVGNEKLFF. The full variable domain, its missing parts supplied by reference TRBV7-2 and TRBJ1-4, is GAGVSQSPSNKVTEKGKDVELRCDPISGHTALYWYRQSLGQGLEFLIYFQGNSAPDKSGLPSDRFSAERTGGSVSTLTIQRTQQEDSAVYLCASSLDGVGNEKLFFGSGTQLSVL.

The V and J genes are TRBV14 and TRBJ1-3; D not resolved. Germline V gene sequence: CDR1 SGHDN, CDR2 FVKESK. The CDR3 consists of 12 residues. V lost 2 bases and J lost 6, with 5 bases in between. CDR3 loop: CASSQSENTIYF. The CDR3 region has the DNA TGTGCCAGCAGCCAATCAGAAAACACCATATATTTT.

V gene TRBV24-1 combines with J gene TRBJ2-5; TRBD1 matches at 12 bases. Germline trimming cut 6 bases from V and 0 bases from J; bases unmatched to any gene: 28. The CDR3 has 24 residues. Per the germline V gene, CDR1 is KGHDR and CDR2 is SFDVKD. In nucleotides, the CDR3 is TGTGCCACCAGTAAAGGGGACAGGGGGCTACACGCCCGCCTAGGGACCCCTGACCAAGAGACCCAGTACTTC. Translating it yields CATSKGDRGLHARLGTPDQETQYF.

The rearrangement joins TRBV6-5 to TRBJ1-1, with TRBD1 as a possible D gene (6 bases). Trimming stripped 0 bases from V and 6 bases from J, with 11 bases between. Germline V gene lookup returns CDR1 MNHEY and CDR2 SVGAGI. CDR3 size: 14 residues. CDR3 nucleotides: TGTGCCAGCAGTTACTCTTGGGGGCCCCCTGAAGCTTTCTTT. It yields the protein CASSYSWGPPEAFF.

The table lists this clone with a few counts. Other DNA sequences in the same sample also yield this CDR3. The chain links TRBV4-3 to TRBJ2-2; 8 bases line up with TRBD2. The V and J ends lost 0 bases and 3 bases, in that order; junction bases with no gene match: 6. The CDR3 covers 17 residues. Germline lookup yields CDR1 LGHNA and CDR2 YSLEER. For the CDR3, the DNA is TGCGCCAGCAGCCAAGAGAGCGGGGGCGCTTACACCGGGGAGCTGTTTTTT. It yields the protein CASSQESGGAYTGELFF.

Many counts were recorded for this clone. The chain combines TRBV7-9 with TRBJ2-2, with 10 bases identical to TRBD2. J was trimmed by 1 base and V by 5 bases; bases with no gene match: 13. The CDR3 has 19 amino acids. Germline assignment: CDR1 SEHNR and CDR2 FQNEAQ (reference sequence). The CDR3 sequence is CASSAQPGTSERNTGELFF. The DNA for the CDR3 is TGTGCCAGCAGCGCACAACCCGGGACTAGCGAGCGGAACACCGGGGAGCTGTTTTTT.

This chain connects TRBV6-5 to TRBJ1-6; 9 bases agree with TRBD1. The CDR3 sequence is 14 residues long. With V trimmed by 6 bases and J by 9 bases, 6 bases remained unmatched. Germline-derived CDR1 and CDR2 are MNHEY and SVGAGI. CDR3 loop: CASSATGGFSPLHF. The CDR3 region has the DNA TGTGCCAGCAGCGCTACAGGGGGCTTTTCACCCCTCCACTTT.

The DNA for the CDR3 is TGTGCCAGCAGCCAAGGCGTAGCGGGGGGCCACCAAGAGACCCAGTACTTC. Translation gives CASSQGVAGGHQETQYF. This chain uses TRBV4-2 with TRBJ2-5; 10 bases align to TRBD2. V was clipped by 1 base and J by 0 bases; unmatched bases: 5. From germline, CDR1 is LGHNA and CDR2 YNFKEQ. The CDR3 runs to 17 residues.

The J gene is TRBJ1-3, the V gene TRBV28; D unclear. Germline V gene lookup returns CDR1 MDHEN and CDR2 SYDVKM. With 3 bases removed from V and 16 bases from J, the gap between germline ends came to 25 bases. This CDR3 is 15 amino acids long. CDR3 sequence: CASSFFGVGGSTRYF. DNA of the CDR3: TGTGCCAGCAGTTTCTTTGGAGTAGGTGGGAGTACAAGGTATTTT.

V and J are TRBV9 and TRBJ2-1; TRBD2 matches 11 bases. Germline-derived CDR1 and CDR2 are SGDLS and YYNGEE. The V and J ends lost 6 bases and 2 bases, in that order; junction bases with no gene match: 4. This CDR3 has 15 residues. The CDR3 spells CASTTLAGAYNEQFF. CDR3 bases: TGTGCCAGCACCACACTAGCGGGAGCCTACAATGAGCAGTTCTTC.

V usage is TRBV18 and J usage is TRBJ2-7; 9 nucleotides match TRBD1. This CDR3 is built from 13 residues. Per the germline V gene, CDR1 is KGHSH and CDR2 is LQKENI. V was pared by 4 bases and J by 7 bases, with 5 bases of the junction left unmatched. The CDR3 sequence: CASSQQGAGEQYF. Written as DNA, the CDR3 is TGTGCCAGCTCACAACAGGGGGCCGGGGAGCAGTACTTC.

This chain connects TRBV6-5 to TRBJ2-7; D is unresolved. Per germline, CDR1 MNHEY and CDR2 SVGAGI. The CDR3 runs to 14 residues. Trimming shortened V by 0 bases and J by 4 bases, and 10 bases separated the two germline ends. CDR3 protein: CASSYSNQEYEQYF. CDR3 DNA sequence: TGTGCCAGCAGTTACTCGAACCAGGAATACGAGCAGTACTTC.

The chain employs TRBV19 and TRBJ2-3, with unresolved D. This CDR3 is built from 14 residues. Germline lookup yields CDR1 LNHDA and CDR2 SQIVND (reference sequence). Trimming took 9 bases from V and 0 from J, leaving 13 bases between them. The CDR3: CASSGFPSTDTQYF. The DNA for the CDR3 is TGTGCCAGCTCAGGTTTTCCAAGCACAGATACGCAGTATTTT.

The V call is TRBV29-1, the J call TRBJ2-2, with D possibly being TRBD1 (6 bases). CDR3 length: 12 amino acids. Trimming stripped 7 bases from V and 7 bases from J, with 13 bases between. Germline assignment: CDR1 SQVTM and CDR2 ANQGSEA. The CDR3 nucleotides read TGCAGCGGTTCAGGGGTTGGCGGGGAGCTGTTTTTT. Its translation is CSGSGVGGELFF.

This clone has a single count. The rearrangement uses TRBV7-2 and TRBJ2-5; possible D gene TRBD2, 5 bases. The CDR3 totals 13 residues. Between the trimmed V and J ends, which lost 1 base and 11 bases, there was a span of 14 bases. Germline-derived CDR1 and CDR2 are SGHTA and FQGNSA. The CDR3 sequence is CASSLEWSGSQYF. The DNA of the CDR3 is TGTGCCAGCAGCTTAGAATGGAGCGGATCTCAGTACTTC.

The gene calls are TRBV5-1 and TRBJ2-6, with 7 bases fitting TRBD1. CDR1 and CDR2 from the germline V gene are SGHRS and YFSETQ. This CDR3 has 18 residues. The J segment lost 2 bases and the V segment lost 0 bases, leaving 8 bases of the junction unmatched. The DNA for the CDR3 is TGCGCCAGCAGCTTGGTGCCAGGGGGTAATGCTGGGGCCAACGTCCTGACTTTC. It specifies CASSLVPGGNAGANVLTF. The full variable domain, with the rest looked up from reference TRBV5-1 and TRBJ2-6, is KAGVTQTPRYLIKTRGQQVTLSCSPISGHRSVSWYQQTPGQGLQFLFEYFSETQRNKGNFPGRFSGRQFSNSRSEMNVSTLELGDSALYLCASSLVPGGNAGANVLTFGAGSRLTVL.

V usage is TRBV18 and J usage is TRBJ1-6; no reliable D call. The CDR3 covers 14 residues. Germline values: CDR1 KGHSH, CDR2 LQKENI. The V end lost 0 bases, the J end lost 6 bases, and 6 bases lay between the germline ends. The CDR3 DNA sequence: TGTGCCAGCTCACCACCTTTCGGTAATTCACCCCTCCACTTT. This gives the protein CASSPPFGNSPLHF.

This clone has a handful of counts. The CDR3 coding sequence is TGTGCCAGCAGCCCTACCCATCTAGCGGGAGGGGTTATAAACGAGCAGTACTTC. It specifies CASSPTHLAGGVINEQYF. V usage is TRBV7-2 and J usage is TRBJ2-7, with TRBD2 identical over 12 bases. Germline V gene sequence: CDR1 SGHTA, CDR2 FQGNSA. Germline trimming cut 5 bases from V and 5 bases from J; bases unmatched to any gene: 16. The CDR3 covers 18 residues.

The chain carries TRBV6-1 and TRBJ2-3; 8 nucleotides align to TRBD2. CDR3 length equals 15 residues. With V trimmed by 5 bases and J by 1 base, 5 bases remained unmatched. Germline V gene data show CDR1 as MNHNS and CDR2 as SASEGT. The CDR3 DNA reads TGTGCCAGCAGTACAGGACTAGCCGGCACAGATACGCAGTATTTT. This encodes CASSTGLAGTDTQYF.

The chain joins TRBV27 to TRBJ2-3, with D tentatively TRBD2 (5 bases). The CDR3 sequence is 16 residues long. CDR1 and CDR2 (germline): MNHEY, SMNVEV (reference sequence). The germline V and J ends were trimmed by 2 bases and 1 base, with 13 bases remaining between them. This chain's CDR3 is CASSLARSSGTDTQYF. DNA for the CDR3: TGTGCCAGCAGTTTAGCCCGGAGTAGCGGCACAGATACGCAGTATTTT.

This rearrangement joins TRBV7-9 to TRBJ1-1, with D unresolved. The germline V gene encodes CDR1 SEHNR and CDR2 FQNEAQ (reference sequence). The CDR3 extends over 17 amino acids. The V and J ends lost 5 bases and 1 base respectively, with 20 bases between them. CDR3 DNA sequence: TGTGCCAGCAGCCCACCCTTTTCCCGGGTTGAGAACACTGAAGCTTTCTTT. It is translated as CASSPPFSRVENTEAFF.

V is TRBV29-1 and J is TRBJ1-2, with 7 bases matching TRBD1. The V and J ends lost 1 base and 4 bases, in that order; junction bases with no gene match: 3. The CDR3 extends over 13 amino acids. Looked up from germline, CDR1 is SQVTM and CDR2 is ANQGSEA. DNA of the CDR3: TGCAGCGTTGAAGGACAGGGCCCCTATGGCTACACCTTC. Translating it yields CSVEGQGPYGYTF.

This clone was observed once. The chain links TRBV2 to TRBJ1-1; no definite D call. Germline assignment: CDR1 SNHLY and CDR2 FYNNEI. This CDR3 is 11 amino acids long. Trimming took 11 bases from V and 6 from J, leaving 13 bases between them. The CDR3 protein is CACYYAAEAFF. As DNA, the CDR3 is TGTGCCTGCTATTATGCTGCTGAAGCTTTCTTT.

This chain uses TRBV2 with TRBJ2-3, with a possible D match to TRBD2 (6 bases). The germline V and J ends were trimmed by 6 bases and 1 base, with 17 bases remaining between them. Germline assignment: CDR1 SNHLY and CDR2 FYNNEI. CDR3 length equals 16 residues. The CDR3 loop is CASRRAWGEGTDTQYF. The DNA of the CDR3 is TGTGCCAGCAGGAGGGCCTGGGGGGAGGGCACAGATACGCAGTATTTT.

The J gene is TRBJ2-3, the V gene TRBV5-1, with D possibly being TRBD1 (5 bases). Germline loops: CDR1 SGHRS, CDR2 YFSETQ. Trimming removed 1 base from V and 6 bases from J, with 15 bases in between. This CDR3 region has 15 residues. In DNA form, the CDR3 reads TGCGCCAGCAGCTTGAGCGACAGTGTCAGGGATACGCAGTATTTT. Translation gives CASSLSDSVRDTQYF.